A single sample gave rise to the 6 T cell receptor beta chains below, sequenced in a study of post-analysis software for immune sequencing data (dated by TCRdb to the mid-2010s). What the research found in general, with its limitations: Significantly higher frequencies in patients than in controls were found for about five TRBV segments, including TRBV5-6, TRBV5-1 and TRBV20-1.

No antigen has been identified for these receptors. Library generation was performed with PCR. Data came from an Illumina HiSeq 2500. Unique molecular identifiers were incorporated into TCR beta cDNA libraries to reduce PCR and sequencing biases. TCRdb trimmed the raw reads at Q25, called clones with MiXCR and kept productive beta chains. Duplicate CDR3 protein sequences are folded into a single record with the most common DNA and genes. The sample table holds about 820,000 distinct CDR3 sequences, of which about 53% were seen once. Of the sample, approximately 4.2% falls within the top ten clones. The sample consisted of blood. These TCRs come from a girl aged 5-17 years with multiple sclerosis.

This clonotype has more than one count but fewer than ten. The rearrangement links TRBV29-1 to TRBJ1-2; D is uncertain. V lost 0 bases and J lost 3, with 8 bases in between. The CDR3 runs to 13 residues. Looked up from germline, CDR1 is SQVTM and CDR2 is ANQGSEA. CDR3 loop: CSVEDSPYYGYTF. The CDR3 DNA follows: TGCAGCGTTGAAGATAGCCCTTACTATGGCTACACCTTC.

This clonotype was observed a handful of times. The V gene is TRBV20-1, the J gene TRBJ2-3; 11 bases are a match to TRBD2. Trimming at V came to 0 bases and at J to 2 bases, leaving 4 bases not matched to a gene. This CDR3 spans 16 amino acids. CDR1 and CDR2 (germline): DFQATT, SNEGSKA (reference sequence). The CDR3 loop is CSARDGTSGVTDTQYF. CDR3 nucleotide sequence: TGCAGTGCTAGAGACGGGACTAGCGGAGTCACAGATACGCAGTATTTT.

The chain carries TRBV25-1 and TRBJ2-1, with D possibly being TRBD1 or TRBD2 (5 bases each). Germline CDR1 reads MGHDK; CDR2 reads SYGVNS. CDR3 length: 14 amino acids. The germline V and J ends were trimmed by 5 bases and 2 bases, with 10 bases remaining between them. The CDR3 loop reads CASSIGTPYNEQFF. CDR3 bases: TGTGCCAGCAGTATTGGGACCCCCTACAATGAGCAGTTCTTC.

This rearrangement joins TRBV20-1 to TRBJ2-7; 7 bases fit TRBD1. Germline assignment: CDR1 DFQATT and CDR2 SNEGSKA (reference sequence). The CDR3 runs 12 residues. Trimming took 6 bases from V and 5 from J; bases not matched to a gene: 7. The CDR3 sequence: CSAIQGFNEQYF. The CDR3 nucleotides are TGCAGTGCCATACAGGGGTTTAACGAGCAGTACTTC.

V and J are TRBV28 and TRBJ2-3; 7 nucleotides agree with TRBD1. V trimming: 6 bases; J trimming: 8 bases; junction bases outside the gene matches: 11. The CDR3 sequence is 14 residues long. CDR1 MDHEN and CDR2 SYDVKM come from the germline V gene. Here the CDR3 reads CASSSRQGEATQYF. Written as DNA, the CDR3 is TGTGCCAGCAGCTCCAGACAGGGAGAGGCTACGCAGTATTTT.

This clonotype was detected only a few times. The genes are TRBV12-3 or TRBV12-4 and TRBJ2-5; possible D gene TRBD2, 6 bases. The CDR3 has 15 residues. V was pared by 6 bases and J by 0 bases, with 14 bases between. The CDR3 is CASSRRDPYQETQYF. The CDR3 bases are TGTGCCAGCAGCAGGCGGGATCCGTACCAAGAGACCCAGTACTTC.